Presented here are 7 T cell receptor beta chains from one specimen sequenced in a study of siplizumab effects on memory and regulatory T cells. The protocol was immunoSEQ multiplex PCR, while the TCRdb copy is restricted to in-frame clones and leaves out a portion. Here the sample spans 100,000 or so clones, about 95% being singletons. The sequenced sample consisted of non-Treg CD4+ T cells sorted from blood. All receptors come from a human donor in good health.

The V gene is TRBV7-9, the J gene TRBJ2-7, with D unclear. CDR1 SEHNR and CDR2 FQNEAQ come from the germline V gene (reference sequence). The CDR3 consists of 13 residues. The V end was cut by 0 bases, the J end by 4 bases, with 7 bases between. The CDR3, as DNA: TGTGCCAGCAGCTTAGCGATCGGTTACGAGCAGTACTTC. Translating it yields CASSLAIGYEQYF.

The rearrangement links TRBV15 to TRBJ2-5; perhaps TRBD1 as D (5 bases). The DNA end favors TRBJ2-7, so the J call may be wrong. CDR1 LNHNV and CDR2 YYDKDF come from the germline V gene (reference sequence). The CDR3 totals 15 residues. The CDR3 coding sequence is TGTGCCACCAGCAGAGATCCCAGGGAAGACTACGAGCAGTACTTC. Its protein is CATSRDPREDYEQYF.

The chain is built from TRBV28 and TRBJ2-5, with D perhaps TRBD2 (5 bases). This CDR3 spans 13 amino acids. Trimming shortened V by 6 bases and J by 2 bases, and 10 bases separated the two germline ends. Germline V lookup: CDR1 MDHEN, CDR2 SYDVKM. CDR3 nucleotides: TGTGCCAGCAGGGCCAGCGGACAAGAGACCCAGTACTTC. Protein sequence: CASRASGQETQYF.

The gene calls are TRBV9 and TRBJ1-2; D not resolved. The CDR3 runs to 16 residues. The V gene lost 3 bases and the J gene lost 8 bases, with 23 bases spanning the gap. Germline V CDR1 and CDR2: SGDLS, YYNGEE. The CDR3 is CASSASEVGGPSGYTF. DNA for the CDR3: TGTGCCAGCAGCGCCTCCGAGGTGGGCGGGCCATCCGGCTACACCTTC.

The chain combines TRBV29-1 with TRBJ1-5; D possibly corresponds to TRBD1 (5 bases). The CDR3 runs 13 residues. The ends were cut back, 4 bases at V and 4 bases at J, with 11 bases in the middle. CDR1 is SQVTM, CDR2 ANQGSEA, per germline. In nucleotides, the CDR3 is TGCAGCGTTGGGCGGGGGGTGAATCAGCCCCAGCATTTT. Its translation is CSVGRGVNQPQHF.

The gene calls are TRBV7-9 and TRBJ2-5; 7 nucleotides agree with TRBD2. Germline CDR1 is SEHNR and CDR2 is FQNEAQ (reference sequence). The CDR3 is 14 amino acids. Trimming cost V 3 bases and J 2 bases; bases outside gene matches: 3. This CDR3 reads CASSFGGSQETQYF. The DNA of the CDR3 is TGTGCCAGCAGCTTCGGCGGGAGTCAAGAGACCCAGTACTTC.

The V call is TRBV7-9, the J call TRBJ2-3; tentative D call: TRBD1 (6 bases). Looked up from germline, CDR1 is SEHNR and CDR2 is FQNEAQ (reference sequence). This CDR3 spans 18 amino acids. Trimming pared 2 bases from V and 2 bases from J, leaving 20 bases between. The CDR3 region has the DNA TGTGCCAGCAGCTTACCGATCAGGGGCGCTACCATCACAGATACGCAGTATTTT. Its translation: CASSLPIRGATITDTQYF.